Listed below are T cell receptor beta chains from one sample, sequenced in a study of blood T cell repertoires in COVID-19. TCRdb's copy holds only in-frame clones and misses some; the assay was immunoSEQ multiplex PCR. The data hold about 360,000 clones, with approximately 86% observed a single time. Input material: peripheral blood. The receptors stem from a woman in her sixties with COVID-19, enrolled during active disease. Each CDR3 is given with its conserved first and last residue. The D gene is left open where the match is weak. The size entry is marked missing in some rows and otherwise reads once, few, many or a size class.

.	TRBV4-2	TRBJ1-1	.	CASSQGGGADTEAFF	TGTGCCAGCAGCCAAGGTGGGGGCGCAGACACTGAAGCTTTCTTT
.	TRBV4-1	TRBJ2-3	TRBD2	CASSQGSSGGTDTQYF	TGCGCCAGCAGCCAAGGATCTAGCGGGGGGACAGATACGCAGTATTTT
.	TRBV6-2/TRBV6-3	TRBJ2-3	TRBD2	CASSETSGVSTDTQYF	TGTGCCAGCAGTGAGACTAGCGGGGTGAGCACAGATACGCAGTATTTT
.	TRBV27	TRBJ1-5	.	CASRPLSPYEPQHF	TGTGCCAGCAGACCCCTCTCACCCTATGAGCCCCAGCATTTT
.	TRBV5-6	TRBJ2-7	.	CASSIDNYEQYF	TGTGCCAGCAGTATCGACAACTACGAGCAGTACTTC
.	TRBV9	TRBJ1-3	TRBD1	CASSVGTGAGNTIYF	TGTGCCAGCAGCGTGGGGACAGGGGCTGGAAACACCATATATTTT
.	TRBV5-1	TRBJ2-1	TRBD1	CASSLEDRGRNEQFF	TGCGCCAGCAGCTTGGAGGACAGGGGAAGGAACGAGCAGTTCTTC
once	TRBV6-7	TRBJ2-2	TRBD2	CASSYSSPSGGTNTGELFF	TGTGCCAGCAGTTACTCGAGTCCTAGCGGGGGGACAAACACCGGGGAGCTGTTTTTT
once	TRBV4-1	TRBJ1-4	TRBD1	CASSQGTGDEKLFF	TGCGCCAGCAGCCAAGGGACAGGGGATGAAAAACTGTTTTTT
.	TRBV7-3	TRBJ2-3	.	CASSSGLSGDTQYF	TGTGCCAGCAGCTCCGGACTTTCGGGAGATACGCAGTATTTT
.	TRBV24-1	TRBJ2-2	TRBD1	CATSDDRGANTGELFF	TGTGCCACCAGTGATGACAGGGGCGCGAACACCGGGGAGCTGTTTTTT
once	TRBV12-3/TRBV12-4	TRBJ2-4	.	CASSSPEDIQYF	TGTGCCAGCAGTAGCCCGGAGGACATTCAGTACTTC
.	TRBV15	TRBJ1-1	.	CATSTRDTEAFF	TGTGCCACCAGCACCCGCGACACTGAAGCTTTCTTT
few	TRBV4-3	TRBJ1-5	TRBD1	CASSTGEAQPQHF	TGCGCCAGCTCTACAGGGGAGGCTCAGCCCCAGCATTTT
.	TRBV7-9	TRBJ2-1	TRBD2	CASSQPPGLAGVEQFF	TGTGCCAGCAGTCAACCTCCGGGACTAGCGGGGGTCGAGCAGTTCTTC
.	TRBV9	TRBJ2-2	.	CASSATWTANTGELFF	TGTGCCAGCAGCGCCACGTGGACAGCGAACACCGGGGAGCTGTTTTTT
.	TRBV6-2/TRBV6-3	TRBJ2-7	TRBD1	CASSLDSGTGPYEQYF	TGTGCCAGCAGCTTGGACTCCGGGACAGGGCCCTACGAGCAGTACTTC
.	TRBV27	TRBJ2-7	TRBD1	CASSSLTGVGVYEQYF	TGTGCCAGCAGTTCTCTAACAGGGGTCGGCGTGTACGAGCAGTACTTC
.	TRBV6-5	TRBJ1-6	.	CASSRVTADNSPLHF	TGTGCCAGCAGCCGTGTTACCGCGGATAATTCACCCCTCCACTTT
.	TRBV6-2/TRBV6-3	TRBJ1-2	TRBD1	CASSSAGGYGYTF	TGTGCCAGCAGTTCAGCAGGGGGCTATGGCTACACCTTC
.	TRBV7-2	TRBJ2-3	TRBD2	CASSSTPGGLWDTQYF	TGTGCCAGCAGCTCGACCCCGGGGGGTTTATGGGATACGCAGTATTTT
.	TRBV10-3	TRBJ2-3	TRBD2	CAISLSGGSVDTQYF	TGTGCCATCAGTCTTAGCGGGGGGTCGGTGGATACGCAGTATTTT
.	TRBV9	TRBJ1-5	.	CASSVVSSGGPQHF	TGTGCCAGCAGCGTAGTCAGCTCGGGGGGACCCCAGCATTTT
.	TRBV27	TRBJ2-3	TRBD2	CASTSPASGGTDTQYF	TGTGCCAGCACTTCCCCGGCTAGCGGGGGAACAGATACGCAGTATTTT
once	TRBV5-4	TRBJ2-3	.	CAARGADTDTQYF	TGTGCCGCCCGGGGGGCGGACACAGATACGCAGTATTTT
once	TRBV19	TRBJ1-2	.	CASSAFDLGDYGYTF	TGTGCCAGTAGTGCATTTGACCTCGGGGACTATGGCTACACCTTC
.	TRBV28	TRBJ1-4	.	CASSLGRVGPNEKLFF	TGTGCCAGCAGTTTAGGCAGGGTAGGACCTAATGAAAAACTGTTTTTT
once	TRBV5-1	TRBJ1-5	.	CASSLAPGSNQPQHF	TGCGCCAGCAGCTTGGCCCCAGGCAGCAATCAGCCCCAGCATTTT
.	TRBV7-3	TRBJ1-2	TRBD1	CASSETGQGHGYTF	TGTGCCAGCAGCGAAACGGGACAGGGCCATGGCTACACCTTC
.	TRBV29-1	TRBJ2-3	TRBD2	CSVVVSGGAADTQYF	TGCAGCGTTGTGGTTAGCGGGGGGGCGGCAGATACGCAGTATTTT
.	TRBV6-5	TRBJ1-5	.	CASSYQTGDSYQPQHF	TGTGCCAGCAGTTACCAGACAGGCGACTCCTATCAGCCCCAGCATTTT
.	TRBV7-3	TRBJ2-7	TRBD2	CASSRGASGGAYEQYF	TGTGCCAGCAGCCGCGGGGCTAGCGGGGGGGCCTACGAGCAGTACTTC
.	TRBV5-1	TRBJ2-7	.	CASSFSDSYEQYF	TGCGCCAGCAGCTTTTCCGACAGCTACGAGCAGTACTTC
once	TRBV13	TRBJ2-7	.	CASSTTGFSYEQYF	TGTGCCAGCAGCACAACGGGTTTCTCCTACGAGCAGTACTTC
.	TRBV6-4	TRBJ1-1	.	CASSVTEYTEAFF	TGTGCCAGCAGTGTGACAGAATACACTGAAGCTTTCTTT
.	TRBV19	TRBJ2-1	TRBD2	CASSIGTGGLAYNEQFF	TGTGCCAGTAGTATTGGAACGGGGGGGCTTGCCTACAATGAGCAGTTCTTC
.	TRBV27	TRBJ2-2	.	CASRLGRNTGELFF	TGTGCCAGCCGCCTGGGGAGGAACACCGGGGAGCTGTTTTTT
.	TRBV18	TRBJ1-4	.	CASSPEREKLFF	TGTGCCAGCTCACCGGAGCGTGAAAAACTGTTTTTT
.	TRBV10-3	TRBJ2-7	TRBD1	CAISESSWTGVPYEQYF	TGTGCCATCAGTGAGTCTTCCTGGACAGGGGTGCCCTACGAGCAGTACTTC
.	TRBV6-2/TRBV6-3	TRBJ2-7	TRBD1	CASSFLGTGGYEQYF	TGTGCCAGCAGTTTTCTTGGGACAGGGGGCTACGAGCAGTACTTC
.	TRBV7-9	TRBJ1-2	.	CASSQWTATIFNYGYTF	TGTGCCAGCAGCCAATGGACAGCCACGATCTTTAACTATGGCTACACCTTC
.	TRBV9	TRBJ1-2	.	CASSLHVGGNYGYTF	TGTGCCAGCAGCCTCCACGTAGGGGGAAACTATGGCTACACCTTC
.	TRBV11-3	TRBJ2-2	TRBD1	CASSYSRGQGAFGELFF	TGTGCCAGCAGTTATTCGCGGGGACAGGGGGCCTTCGGGGAGCTGTTTTTT
many	TRBV11-3	TRBJ2-2	TRBD2	CASMGEAGDWDTGELFF	TGTGCCAGCATGGGCGAAGCGGGGGATTGGGATACCGGGGAGCTGTTTTTT
.	TRBV11-1	TRBJ2-7	.	CASSLRGYEQYF	TGTGCCAGCAGCTTACGAGGGTACGAGCAGTACTTC
.	TRBV2	TRBJ2-5	.	CASHLGGTQETQYF	TGTGCCAGTCATCTAGGGGGTACCCAAGAGACCCAGTACTTC
.	TRBV2	TRBJ2-7	TRBD2	CASGAGGGTSNHFYEQYF	TGTGCCAGCGGAGCGGGGGGAGGGACTAGCAACCACTTCTACGAGCAGTACTTC
.	TRBV4-2	TRBJ1-1	.	CASSQDLGANTEAFF	TGTGCCAGCAGCCAAGATCTGGGGGCGAACACTGAAGCTTTCTTT
.	TRBV12-3/TRBV12-4	TRBJ2-7	.	CASSPLKLYEQYF	TGTGCCAGCAGTCCTCTTAAACTCTACGAGCAGTACTTC
.	TRBV6-6	TRBJ1-2	.	CASSYPQGNNYGYTF	TGTGCCAGCAGTTACCCGCAGGGGAATAACTATGGCTACACCTTC
.	TRBV6-2/TRBV6-3	TRBJ1-1	.	CASSYQSRPGFF	TGTGCCAGCAGTTACCAGTCACGGCCGGGTTTCTTT
.	TRBV6-1	TRBJ2-7	.	CASSEGFRTYEQYF	TGTGCCAGCAGTGAAGGTTTCAGAACCTACGAGCAGTACTTC
.	TRBV19	TRBJ2-3	.	CASKPQGGPDTQYF	TGTGCCAGTAAACCCCAGGGAGGCCCAGATACGCAGTATTTT
.	TRBV5-1	TRBJ2-3	TRBD2	CASRQTSAPSDTQYF	TGCGCCAGCAGGCAAACTAGCGCCCCCTCAGATACGCAGTATTTT
.	TRBV5-6	TRBJ1-2	TRBD1	CASSLGGDSSYGYTF	TGTGCCAGCAGCTTGGGTGGGGACAGTTCCTATGGCTACACCTTC